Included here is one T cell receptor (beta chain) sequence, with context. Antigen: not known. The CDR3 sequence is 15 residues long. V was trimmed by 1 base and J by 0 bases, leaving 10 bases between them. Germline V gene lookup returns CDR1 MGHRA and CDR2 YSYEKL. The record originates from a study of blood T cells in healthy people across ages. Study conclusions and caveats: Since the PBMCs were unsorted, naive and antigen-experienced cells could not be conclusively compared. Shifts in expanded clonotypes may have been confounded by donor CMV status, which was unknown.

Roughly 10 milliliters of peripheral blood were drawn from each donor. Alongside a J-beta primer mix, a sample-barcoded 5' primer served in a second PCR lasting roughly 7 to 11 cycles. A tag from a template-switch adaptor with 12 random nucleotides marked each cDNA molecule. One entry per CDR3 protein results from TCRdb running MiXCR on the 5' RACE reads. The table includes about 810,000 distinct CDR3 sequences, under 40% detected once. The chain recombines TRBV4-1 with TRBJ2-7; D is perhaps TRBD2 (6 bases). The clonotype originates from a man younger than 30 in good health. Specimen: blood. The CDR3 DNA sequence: TGCGCCAGCAGCCAAGTGTCTAGCGACTCCTACGAGCAGTACTTC. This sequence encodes CASSQVSSDSYEQYF.